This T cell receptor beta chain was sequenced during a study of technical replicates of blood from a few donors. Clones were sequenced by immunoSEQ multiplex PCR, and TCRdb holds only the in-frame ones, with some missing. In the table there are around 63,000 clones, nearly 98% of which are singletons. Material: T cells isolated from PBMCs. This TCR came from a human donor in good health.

The CDR3 loop is CASSYGRTDTQYF. As DNA, the CDR3 is TGCGCCAGCAGCTACGGTCGCACAGATACGCAGTATTTT. The rearrangement joins TRBV5-1 to TRBJ2-3; D ambiguous. V lost 3 bases and J lost 1, with 6 bases in between. CDR3 size: 13 residues. CDR1 and CDR2 from the germline V gene are SGHRS and YFSETQ.